In this sample, the clone carrying this TCR beta chain turned up a few times. Its antigen is unidentified. Profiling of TCR beta VDJ combinations and CDR3 sequences used genomic DNA as template. In TCRdb, the reads were re-called with MiXCR into one record per CDR3 protein. The repertoire consists of about 180,000 distinct CDR3 sequences, with 45% to 50% occurring once and the leading ten covering about 2.9%. These data originate in a study of CD8+CD57+ T cells in acquired aplastic anemia. Study as a whole: Quantities of DNA derived from sorted CD4+ and CD8+ cells averaged approximately 3.5 ug.

Whole-study findings and limits: With respect to CD8+ Simpson's diversity, patients and controls did not differ significantly.

CDR1 and CDR2 from the germline V gene are SGHVS and FNYEAQ. CDR3 length: 13 amino acids. Trimming at V came to 5 bases and at J to 4 bases, leaving 5 bases not matched to a gene. The sample was sorted CD4+, CD8+, or CD8+CD57+ T cells (not recorded which) from PBMCs. V is TRBV7-6 and J is TRBJ2-7, with 7 positions matching TRBD2. This TCR derives from a human donor in good health. CDR3 nucleotides: TGTGCCAGCAGCCATACTAGCGAGTACGAGCAGTACTTC. It yields the protein CASSHTSEYEQYF.